This T cell receptor beta chain emerged from a study of identical twins. Study-level results: Diverse VJ usage suggested most zero-insertion clonotypes were not invariant T cells.

TCRdb called the 5' RACE reads again in MiXCR, with one record for every CDR3 protein. This table has around 95,000 distinct CDR3 sequences, about 5.6% appearing once. This clonotype was observed many times. Its antigen is currently unknown. This CDR3 has 14 residues. The germline V gene has CDR1 SEHNR and CDR2 FQNEAQ (reference sequence). Unmatched junction bases numbered 6, after V lost 5 bases and J lost 2 bases. Source material: memory T cells sorted from blood. This TCR was sampled from a woman aged 45-65 years in good health. This sequence joins TRBV7-9 and TRBJ2-7; 7 bases are shared with TRBD1. CDR3 nucleotide sequence: TGTGCCAGCAGCCTGGGACAGACGCCCTACGAGCAGTACTTC. Its translation is CASSLGQTPYEQYF.